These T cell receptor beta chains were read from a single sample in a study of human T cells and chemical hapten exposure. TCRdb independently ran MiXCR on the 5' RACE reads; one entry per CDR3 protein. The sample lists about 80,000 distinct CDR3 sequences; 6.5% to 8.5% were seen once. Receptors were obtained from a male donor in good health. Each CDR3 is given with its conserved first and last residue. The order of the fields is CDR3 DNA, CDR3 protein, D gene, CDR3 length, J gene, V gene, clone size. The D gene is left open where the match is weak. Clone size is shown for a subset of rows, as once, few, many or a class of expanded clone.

cdr3_nt: TGTGCCAGCATGAATCCACCCGGGGGGAATCAGCCCCAGCATTTT
cdr3_aa: CASMNPPGGNQPQHF
d_call: NA
cdr3_length: 15
j_call: TRBJ1-5
v_call: TRBV6-6
clone_size: NA

cdr3_nt: TGTGCCAGCAGTTTGAGACAGTTCAACACCGGGGAGCTGTTTTTT
cdr3_aa: CASSLRQFNTGELFF
d_call: NA
cdr3_length: 15
j_call: TRBJ2-2
v_call: TRBV12-3/TRBV12-4
clone_size: NA

cdr3_nt: TGCAGTGCACGCCGGGGACTAGAGTCCTACGAGCAGTACTTC
cdr3_aa: CSARRGLESYEQYF
d_call: TRBD2
cdr3_length: 14
j_call: TRBJ2-7
v_call: TRBV20-1
clone_size: NA

cdr3_nt: TGCGCCAGCAGCTTGGAGTCGGCCACTGAAGCTTTCTTT
cdr3_aa: CASSLESATEAFF
d_call: NA
cdr3_length: 13
j_call: TRBJ1-1
v_call: TRBV5-1
clone_size: few

cdr3_nt: TGTGCCAGCAGCCAAACGGGCACAGGGGTTGAAAAACTGTTTTTT
cdr3_aa: CASSQTGTGVEKLFF
d_call: TRBD1
cdr3_length: 15
j_call: TRBJ1-4
v_call: TRBV7-3
clone_size: many

cdr3_nt: TGTGCTAGTGGGGTGGGCAGGAGTGAGCAGTTCTTC
cdr3_aa: CASGVGRSEQFF
d_call: NA
cdr3_length: 12
j_call: TRBJ2-1
v_call: TRBV12-5
clone_size: many

cdr3_nt: TGTGCCAGCAGTCTTCCTTGGGGGGGAAGGAGCAATCAGCCCCAGCATTTT
cdr3_aa: CASSLPWGGRSNQPQHF
d_call: NA
cdr3_length: 17
j_call: TRBJ1-5
v_call: TRBV6-1
clone_size: many

cdr3_nt: TGCGCCAGCAGCTTGGAGGCCGGGTCACCCTACGAGCAGTACTTC
cdr3_aa: CASSLEAGSPYEQYF
d_call: NA
cdr3_length: 15
j_call: TRBJ2-7
v_call: TRBV5-1
clone_size: many

cdr3_nt: TGTGCCAGCAGCTTAGGTAGAACCGGAACAGATACGCAGTATTTT
cdr3_aa: CASSLGRTGTDTQYF
d_call: NA
cdr3_length: 15
j_call: TRBJ2-3
v_call: TRBV11-1
clone_size: NA

cdr3_nt: TGTGCCAGCAGCCAACTCAACAGGGGGAACTATGGCTACACCTTC
cdr3_aa: CASSQLNRGNYGYTF
d_call: NA
cdr3_length: 15
j_call: TRBJ1-2
v_call: TRBV21-1
clone_size: few

cdr3_nt: TGTGCCAGCAGGAGGGGGGACAGTGTCAACAATGAGCAGTTCTTC
cdr3_aa: CASRRGDSVNNEQFF
d_call: NA
cdr3_length: 15
j_call: TRBJ2-1
v_call: TRBV6-1
clone_size: many

cdr3_nt: TGTGCCAGCAGCCTAGACAGGGTCGCGCAGCCCCAGCATTTT
cdr3_aa: CASSLDRVAQPQHF
d_call: TRBD1
cdr3_length: 14
j_call: TRBJ1-5
v_call: TRBV7-2
clone_size: few

cdr3_nt: TGTGCCAGCAGCCAAGATGGTCGGCAGCCCCAGCATTTT
cdr3_aa: CASSQDGRQPQHF
d_call: NA
cdr3_length: 13
j_call: TRBJ1-5
v_call: TRBV3-1
clone_size: many